This T cell receptor beta chain was sequenced for a study of T cells in Graves' hyperthyroidism and ophthalmopathy. There are many counts of this clonotype. Researchers amplified the TCR beta CDR3 regions from RNA transcripts. TCR CDR3 underwent first-round RT-PCR with the HTBI primer set. One entry per CDR3 protein results from TCRdb running MiXCR on the multiplex PCR reads. The data contain some 600,000 distinct CDR3 sequences, roughly 14% of them singletons. Source material: blood. The origin of this receptor is a woman under 40 with Graves' hyperthyroidism that later progressed to Graves' ophthalmopathy.

CDR3 in DNA: TGTGCCAGCAGTTTAATAACCCCAGGCAGCGCTTCTACAACCAATCAGCCCCAGCATTTT. Protein sequence: CASSLITPGSASTTNQPQHF. This chain links TRBV27 with TRBJ1-5; D remains ambiguous. V lost 2 bases and J 3 bases, leaving 26 bases between the germline ends. Germline assignment: CDR1 MNHEY and CDR2 SMNVEV (reference sequence). The CDR3 runs 20 residues.